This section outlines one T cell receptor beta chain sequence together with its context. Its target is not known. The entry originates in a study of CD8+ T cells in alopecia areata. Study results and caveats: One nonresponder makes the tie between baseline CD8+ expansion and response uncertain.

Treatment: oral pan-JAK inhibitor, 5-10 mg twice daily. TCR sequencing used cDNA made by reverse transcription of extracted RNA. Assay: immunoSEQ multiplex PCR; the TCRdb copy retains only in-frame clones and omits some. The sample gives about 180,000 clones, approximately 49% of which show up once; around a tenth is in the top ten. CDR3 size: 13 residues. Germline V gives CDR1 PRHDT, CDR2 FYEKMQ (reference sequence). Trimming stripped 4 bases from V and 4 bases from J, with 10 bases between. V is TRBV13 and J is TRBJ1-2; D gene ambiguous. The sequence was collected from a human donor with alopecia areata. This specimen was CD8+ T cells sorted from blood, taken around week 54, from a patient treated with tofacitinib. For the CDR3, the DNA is TGTGCCAGCAGCTCCCTGGAACGCTATGGCTACACCTTC. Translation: CASSSLERYGYTF.